The entry that follows covers one T cell receptor (beta chain) sequence. Germline V gene lookup returns CDR1 LGHNA and CDR2 YSLEER. The CDR3 is 17 residues long. V dropped 1 base and J dropped 3 bases, with 19 bases sitting between them. The study sequenced TCR beta in blood CD8+ and CD4+ T cells. This sample was taken from a study of CD8 T cells in Susac syndrome. Random hexamers served to reverse transcribe about 0.45 to 1 ug RNA. Across 54 Vbeta and 13 Jbeta, immunoSEQ multiplex PCR amplified TCR beta CDR3. TCRdb passed the immunoSEQ multiplex PCR reads through MiXCR, listing each CDR3 protein once. The sample comprises under 200,000 distinct CDR3 sequences, 95% of which are singletons, and about 0.095% rests with the top ten.

The source is a human donor in good health. Sequencing used CD4+ T cells from PBMCs. V usage is TRBV4-3 and J usage is TRBJ2-7; possibly TRBD1 or TRBD2 for D (5 bases each). This CDR3 is CASSQVGGRGTNYEQYF. The CDR3 DNA is TGCGCCAGCAGCCAAGTTGGGGGAAGGGGAACTAACTACGAGCAGTACTTC.